The 17 T cell receptor beta chains given below trace back to one sample, sequenced in a study of blood T cell repertoires in COVID-19. Measured with immunoSEQ multiplex PCR; TCRdb has only the in-frame clones, and not every one. The sample has 120,000 to 150,000 clones, approximately 78% seen once. Material: peripheral blood. Receptors originate from a woman older than 75 with acute or convalescent COVID-19.

The genes are TRBV28 and TRBJ1-2, with 8 bases fitting TRBD1. The J segment lost 8 bases and the V segment lost 9 bases, leaving 11 bases of the junction unmatched. Germline assignment: CDR1 MDHEN and CDR2 SYDVKM. The CDR3 has 13 residues. CDR3 coding DNA: TGTGCCAGTGGGACAGGCTCATATCGGGGCTACACCTTC. It codes for CASGTGSYRGYTF.

This clone was seen more than once but under ten times. The chain has TRBV6-1 and TRBJ1-1, with D unresolved. Germline CDR1 is MNHNS and CDR2 is SASEGT. CDR3 size: 14 residues. Trimming pared 1 base from V and 6 bases from J, leaving 12 bases between. The CDR3 coding sequence is TGTGCCAGCAGTGAAGTAATTGGGCAGCCTGAAGCTTTCTTT. Translating gives CASSEVIGQPEAFF.

The chain recombines TRBV19 with TRBJ1-1; no clear D gene. CDR1 is LNHDA, CDR2 SQIVND, per germline (reference sequence). V lost 7 bases to trimming and J lost 9 bases, with 18 bases between them. The CDR3 runs to 13 residues. CDR3 amino acids: CASIASLSGQAFF. As DNA, the CDR3 is TGTGCCAGTATCGCGTCGTTGTCGGGTCAAGCTTTCTTT.

This chain's CDR3 is CASSTRWEWGLNTEAFF. The CDR3 nucleotides are TGTGCCAGCAGTACCCGTTGGGAGTGGGGATTGAACACTGAAGCTTTCTTT. This sequence joins TRBV28 and TRBJ1-1; D is unresolved. Germline CDR1 and CDR2: MDHEN and SYDVKM. This CDR3 is built from 17 residues. V lost 5 bases, J lost 0 bases, and 19 bases lay in between. The whole variable domain, remainder taken from reference TRBV28 and TRBJ1-1, is DVKVTQSSRYLVKRTGEKVFLECVQDMDHENMFWYRQDPGLGLRLIYFSYDVKMKEKGDIPEGYSVSREKKERFSLILESASTNQTSMYLCASSTRWEWGLNTEAFFGQGTRLTVV.

CDR3 DNA sequence: TGTGCCAGCAGAGAACTAGCGGGGCGCACCGGGGAGCTGTTTTTT. Its protein product is CASRELAGRTGELFF. The chain has TRBV2 and TRBJ2-2, with 10 bases fitting TRBD2. Germline values: CDR1 SNHLY, CDR2 FYNNEI. The CDR3 totals 15 residues. Germline trimming cut 6 bases from V and 4 bases from J; bases unmatched to any gene: 5.

The genes are TRBV24-1 and TRBJ2-1; 8 nucleotides align to TRBD1. V lost 3 bases and J lost 8; bases outside the gene matches: 14. Germline-derived CDR1 and CDR2 are KGHDR and SFDVKD. This CDR3 spans 17 amino acids. The CDR3 DNA follows: TGTGCCACCAGTGATCTAGCAGGGGGCGCCTCGATTTATGAGCAGTTCTTC. Encoded protein: CATSDLAGGASIYEQFF.

The rearrangement uses TRBV7-9 and TRBJ1-2; 8 positions agree with TRBD1. Germline CDR1 is SEHNR and CDR2 is FQNEAQ (reference sequence). The CDR3 consists of 17 residues. Trimming removed 5 bases from V and 8 bases from J; junction bases left unmatched: 19. The CDR3 DNA reads TGTGCCAGCAGCGGACCCCGGGACAGGACTTATTCTTTCGGCTACACCTTC. Translated, it gives CASSGPRDRTYSFGYTF.

CDR3 bases: TGTGCCAGCAGCTTAACGCGGACAGGTTTCTATGGCTACACCTTC. It translates to CASSLTRTGFYGYTF. V usage is TRBV7-3 and J usage is TRBJ1-2; 7 positions match TRBD1. The CDR3 covers 15 residues. V dropped 0 bases and J dropped 4; count of bases not matched to a gene: 5. Germline V gene data show CDR1 as SGHTA and CDR2 as FQGTGA.

This clone occurred a few times. The gene calls are TRBV20-1 and TRBJ1-1, with D perhaps TRBD1 (5 bases). The CDR3 length is 11 residues. V dropped 3 bases and J dropped 9 bases, with 11 bases sitting between them. The germline V gene encodes CDR1 DFQATT and CDR2 SNEGSKA (reference sequence). The CDR3 sequence: CSASAGTQAFF. The CDR3 region has the DNA TGCAGTGCTAGTGCCGGGACTCAAGCTTTCTTT.

V is TRBV5-1 and J is TRBJ2-7; 8 positions match TRBD1. Germline CDR1 SGHRS, CDR2 YFSETQ. J was trimmed by 6 bases and V by 4 bases; bases with no gene match: 9. The CDR3 loop spans 14 amino acids. The CDR3 sequence is CASSPEWTGFEQYF. The DNA of the CDR3 is TGCGCCAGCAGCCCCGAATGGACAGGGTTCGAGCAGTACTTC.

CDR3 in amino acids: CASRAHSRTRGNEQYF. The CDR3 DNA sequence: TGTGCCAGCAGAGCTCACAGCCGAACCAGGGGGAACGAGCAGTACTTC. The chain has TRBV28 and TRBJ2-7; 7 bases line up with TRBD1. From germline, CDR1 is MDHEN and CDR2 SYDVKM. With V trimmed by 6 bases and J by 5 bases, 16 bases remained unmatched. The CDR3 length is 16 residues.

The chain carries TRBV6-5 and TRBJ1-1; the D is unclear. The germline V and J ends were trimmed by 5 bases and 0 bases, with 13 bases remaining between them. In germline, CDR1 is MNHEY, CDR2 SVGAGI. This CDR3 spans 15 amino acids. CDR3 sequence: CASSRKFSMNTEAFF. The CDR3 DNA reads TGTGCCAGCAGTCGAAAATTTAGTATGAACACTGAAGCTTTCTTT.

The V call is TRBV4-2, the J call TRBJ2-5; 8 nucleotides align to TRBD1. V trimming: 1 base; J trimming: 5 bases; junction bases outside the gene matches: 6. Germline values: CDR1 LGHNA, CDR2 YNFKEQ. This CDR3 is built from 15 residues. CDR3 residues: CASSQGASGGETQYF. The CDR3 bases are TGTGCCAGCAGCCAAGGGGCTTCAGGGGGCGAGACCCAGTACTTC.

J is TRBJ2-1 and V is TRBV9; D is ambiguous. Trimming stripped 2 bases from V and 3 bases from J, with 9 bases between. The CDR3 runs to 14 residues. CDR1 is SGDLS, CDR2 YYNGEE, per germline. The CDR3 DNA is TGTGCCAGCAGCGTTTCTCCTAACTACAATGAGCAGTTCTTC. Its protein product is CASSVSPNYNEQFF.

The chain employs TRBV5-1 and TRBJ2-7; the D gene is possibly TRBD2 (5 bases). Per germline, CDR1 SGHRS and CDR2 YFSETQ. The V gene lost 1 base and the J gene lost 7 bases, with 18 bases spanning the gap. The CDR3 has 15 amino acids. CDR3 in amino acids: CASSLMSGALGEQYF. CDR3 in DNA: TGCGCCAGCAGCTTGATGAGCGGCGCCCTAGGAGAGCAGTACTTC.

This chain connects TRBV6-5 to TRBJ1-6; D is possibly TRBD1 (6 bases). Germline V gene lookup returns CDR1 MNHEY and CDR2 SVGAGI. The length of the CDR3 is 15 residues. The ends were cut back, 10 bases at V and 0 bases at J, with 13 bases in the middle. CDR3 DNA sequence: TGTGCCACCATAGAACAGGGCTCCTATAATTCACCCCTCCACTTT. This gives the protein CATIEQGSYNSPLHF.

There are a few counts of this clone. This chain joins TRBV2 and TRBJ1-3; D possibly corresponds to TRBD1 (6 bases). V was pared by 4 bases and J by 4 bases, with 8 bases between. CDR1 and CDR2 from the germline V gene are SNHLY and FYNNEI. This CDR3 is built from 13 residues. The CDR3 region is CASSVDRGNTIYF. The CDR3 DNA sequence: TGTGCCAGCAGTGTCGACAGGGGAAACACCATATATTTT.